Below, 14 T cell receptor beta chains from the same sample are listed, as sequenced in a study of T cells in Graves' hyperthyroidism and ophthalmopathy. RNA transcripts gave rise to amplified TCR beta CDR3 regions. During a first-round RT-PCR of the TCR CDR3, the HTBI primer set was used. TCRdb recomputed calls from the multiplex PCR reads with MiXCR, one row per CDR3 protein. Among 300,000 to 450,000 distinct CDR3 sequences, less than 20% were seen once, and the ten largest hold roughly two fifths. Sequenced material: blood. The source of these receptors is a man younger than 30 with Graves' ophthalmopathy.

V is TRBV19 and J is TRBJ2-5, with TRBD2 identical over 9 bases. Per the germline V gene, CDR1 is LNHDA and CDR2 is SQIVND (reference sequence). The V segment lost 4 bases and the J segment 4 bases; nucleotides outside the gene matches: 10. The CDR3 runs 16 residues. CDR3 amino acids: CASSTSTGTSLETQYF. The CDR3 DNA follows: TGTGCCAGTAGTACTTCTACCGGGACTAGCTTAGAGACCCAGTACTTC.

The chain employs TRBV4-1 and TRBJ1-1; 7 bases are shared with TRBD1. The CDR3 covers 13 residues. Germline-derived CDR1 and CDR2 are MGHRA and YSYEKL. Trimming at V came to 5 bases and at J to 10 bases, leaving 10 bases not matched to a gene. CDR3 sequence reads: CASSYPQGRGAFF. As DNA, the CDR3 is TGCGCCAGCAGCTACCCACAGGGGCGGGGAGCTTTCTTT.

In its sample, this clonotype was seen many times. The rearrangement links TRBV6-5 to TRBJ1-1, with 9 bases that match TRBD1. Looked up from germline, CDR1 is MNHEY and CDR2 is SVGAGI. The V segment lost 0 bases and the J segment 0 bases; nucleotides outside the gene matches: 5. This CDR3 is 17 amino acids long. The CDR3 region has the DNA TGTGCCAGCAGTTACTCGGGTGGACAGGGGCTGAACACTGAAGCTTTCTTT. Translated, it gives CASSYSGGQGLNTEAFF.

The V gene is TRBV4-1, the J gene TRBJ1-2; 11 bases line up with TRBD1. This CDR3 has 14 amino acids. Germline trimming cut 2 bases from V and 8 bases from J; bases unmatched to any gene: 4. CDR1 and CDR2 from the germline V gene are MGHRA and YSYEKL. In nucleotides, the CDR3 is TGCGCCAGCAGCCAACCGGGACAGGGGGGAGGCTACACCTTC. Translating it yields CASSQPGQGGGYTF.

Many counts were recorded for this clonotype. The chain recombines TRBV2 with TRBJ1-2; D gene ambiguous. CDR1 and CDR2 (germline): SNHLY, FYNNEI. The CDR3 length is 11 residues. The V gene lost 7 bases and the J gene lost 7 bases, with 10 bases spanning the gap. The CDR3 DNA reads TGTGCCAGCACCGGACCCCTTGGCTACACCTTC. As protein: CASTGPLGYTF. The full variable domain, with the rest looked up from reference TRBV2 and TRBJ1-2, is EPEVTQTPSHQVTQMGQEVILRCVPISNHLYFYWYRQILGQKVEFLVSFYNNEISEKSEIFDDQFSVERPDGSNFTLKIRSTKLEDSAMYFCASTGPLGYTFGSGTRLTVV.

This clonotype was recorded many times. V gene TRBV5-1 combines with J gene TRBJ2-3; 10 bases fit TRBD1. CDR1 SGHRS and CDR2 YFSETQ come from the germline V gene. This CDR3 contains 14 residues. V gave up 4 bases and J gave up 5 bases; unmatched junction bases: 4. The CDR3 DNA reads as TGCGCCAGCAGCAGCGGGACAGGGGAAGATACGCAGTATTTT. Its translation: CASSSGTGEDTQYF.

Of note for this clonotype: Since a much larger clone is just one base distant, this may be a read error. The chain recombines TRBV2 with TRBJ2-3, with 8 bases aligning to TRBD1. Germline assignment: CDR1 SNHLY and CDR2 FYNNEI. The CDR3 totals 18 residues. CDR3 nucleotide sequence: TGTGCCGGCAGTTACTTGGGGACCCAGGGGGCGGATACAGATACGCAGTATTTT. Its protein is CAGSYLGTQGADTDTQYF.

This clonotype showed up many times. The chain uses TRBV6-1 and TRBJ2-2, with D unresolved. Looked up from germline, CDR1 is MNHNS and CDR2 is SASEGT. CDR3 size: 12 residues. V was cut by 6 bases and J by 6 bases, with 8 bases left in between. This chain's CDR3 is CASSLWAGELFF. DNA for the CDR3: TGTGCCAGCAGCCTTTGGGCCGGGGAGCTGTTTTTT.

This clonotype was observed a few times. The chain recombines TRBV19 with TRBJ1-5; possibly TRBD1 for D (5 bases). CDR3 length equals 15 residues. CDR1 and CDR2 (germline): LNHDA, SQIVND (reference sequence). With 7 bases removed from V and 0 bases from J, the gap between germline ends came to 13 bases. This chain's CDR3 is CASTLDRGSNQPQHF. The CDR3 DNA follows: TGTGCCAGTACTCTCGATAGGGGTAGCAATCAGCCCCAGCATTTT.

This clonotype was detected many times. J is TRBJ1-5 and V is TRBV10-3; unclear D gene. V was pared by 7 bases and J by 4 bases, with 11 bases between. CDR3 size: 13 residues. The germline V gene encodes CDR1 ENHRY and CDR2 SYGVKD. The CDR3 loop is CAITEAINQPQHF. The CDR3 nucleotides read TGTGCCATCACGGAGGCCATAAATCAGCCCCAGCATTTT.

This clonotype appeared many times. The chain has TRBV28 and TRBJ2-1, with 15 bases that match TRBD2. CDR1 MDHEN and CDR2 SYDVKM come from the germline V gene. Trimming took 2 bases from V and 4 from J; bases not matched to a gene: 3. The CDR3 is 17 amino acids. CDR3 protein: CASSLGLAGGRYNEQFF. CDR3 coding DNA: TGTGCCAGCAGTTTAGGACTAGCGGGGGGGCGATACAATGAGCAGTTCTTC. The full variable domain, its missing parts supplied by reference TRBV28 and TRBJ2-1, is DVKVTQSSRYLVKRTGEKVFLECVQDMDHENMFWYRQDPGLGLRLIYFSYDVKMKEKGDIPEGYSVSREKKERFSLILESASTNQTSMYLCASSLGLAGGRYNEQFFGPGTRLTVL.

The chain recombines TRBV10-3 with TRBJ1-3; 7 bases align to TRBD1. The CDR3 is made up of 14 amino acids. V shed 6 bases, J shed 5 bases, and the junction held 7 bases outside the gene matches. The germline CDR1 and CDR2 sequences are ENHRY and SYGVKD. CDR3 amino acids: CAISETGDRNTIYF. CDR3 DNA sequence: TGTGCCATCAGCGAAACAGGGGATCGAAACACCATATATTTT.

The V call is TRBV6-1, the J call TRBJ1-4, with TRBD1 as a possible D gene (6 bases). The CDR3 is made up of 19 amino acids. V lost 6 bases, J lost 0 bases, and 23 bases lay in between. Germline V gene data show CDR1 as MNHNS and CDR2 as SASEGT. DNA of the CDR3: TGTGCCAGCAGGAGGGTTGGGGGGGGCGGTAGCGCAACTAATGAAAAACTGTTTTTT. This codes for CASRRVGGGGSATNEKLFF.

This clonotype was seen at least ten times. V is TRBV11-2 and J is TRBJ2-7; perhaps D is TRBD1 or TRBD2 (5 bases each). This CDR3 has 14 amino acids. V was cut by 4 bases and J by 3 bases, with 13 bases left in between. Per germline, CDR1 SGHAT and CDR2 FQNNGV. The CDR3 DNA follows: TGTGCCAGCAGCTCTCCGGGACGGAGCTACGAGCAGTACTTC. Its protein product is CASSSPGRSYEQYF.